Following are 2 T cell receptor beta chains from one sample sequenced in a study of OX40 agonist ivuxolimab in advanced cancers. Produced via immunoSEQ multiplex PCR; TCRdb's table is partial and in-frame only. The sample lists around 53,000 clones; about 82% were seen once. Source: CD4+ or CD8+ T cells sorted from blood, taken in a trial of the OX40 agonist ivuxolimab. Receptor source: an adult with an advanced solid tumor such as melanoma, head and neck, liver or kidney cancer.

The chain has TRBV5-5 and TRBJ1-4, with 7 bases lining up with TRBD1. CDR1 SGHKS and CDR2 YYEKEE come from the germline V gene (reference sequence). This CDR3 has 16 amino acids. With 1 base clipped from V and 5 bases from J, the junction kept 8 bases outside the gene matches. CDR3 region: CASSLIGTARNEKLFF. In DNA, the CDR3 is TGTGCCAGCAGCTTGATCGGGACAGCCCGGAATGAAAAACTGTTTTTT. The full variable domain, completed using reference TRBV5-5 and TRBJ1-4, is DAGVTQSPTHLIKTRGQQVTLRCSPISGHKSVSWYQQVLGQGPQFIFQYYEKEERGRGNFPDRFSARQFPNYSSELNVNALLLGDSALYLCASSLIGTARNEKLFFGSGTQLSVL.

This chain connects TRBV9 to TRBJ2-3; D possibly corresponds to TRBD1 (6 bases). Germline CDR1 is SGDLS and CDR2 is YYNGEE. This CDR3 has 14 amino acids. V gave up 0 bases and J gave up 5 bases, with 10 bases separating them. The CDR3 nucleotides are TGTGCCAGCAGCGTAGGGGGGCCTAGAGATACGCAGTATTTT. It encodes CASSVGGPRDTQYF. Complete variable domain (other parts from reference TRBV9 and TRBJ2-3): DSGVTQTPKHLITATGQRVTLRCSPRSGDLSVYWYQQSLDQGLQFLIQYYNGEERAKGNILERFSAQQFPDLHSELNLSSLELGDSALYFCASSVGGPRDTQYFGPGTRLTVL.